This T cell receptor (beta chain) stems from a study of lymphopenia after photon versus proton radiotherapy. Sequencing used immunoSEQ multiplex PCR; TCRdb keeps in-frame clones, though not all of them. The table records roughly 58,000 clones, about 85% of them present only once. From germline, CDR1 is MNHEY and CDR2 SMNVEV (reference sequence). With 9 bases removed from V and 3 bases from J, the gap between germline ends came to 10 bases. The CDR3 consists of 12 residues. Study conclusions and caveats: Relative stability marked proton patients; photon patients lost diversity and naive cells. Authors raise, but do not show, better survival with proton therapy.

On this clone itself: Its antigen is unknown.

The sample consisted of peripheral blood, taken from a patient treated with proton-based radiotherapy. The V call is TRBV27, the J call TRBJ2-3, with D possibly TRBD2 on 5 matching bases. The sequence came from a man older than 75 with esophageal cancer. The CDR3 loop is CASRGWTDTQYF. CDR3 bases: TGTGCCAGTCGGGGATGGACAGATACGCAGTATTTT.